The clone carrying this TCR beta chain has just a few counts. As yet, its antigen is unknown. These data come from a study of T-cell memory formation after mild COVID-19. Overall study: Largely, TCR clusters stayed within a single donor.

Whole-study results and caveats: Contracting clones from day 15 to 85 showed balanced CD4/CD8; later expanders favored CD4+.

Looked up from germline, CDR1 is MDHEN and CDR2 is SYDVKM. The ends were cut back, 6 bases at V and 4 bases at J, with 18 bases in the middle. The CDR3 covers 15 residues. TCRdb reprocessed the 5' RACE reads via MiXCR and lists one record per CDR3 protein. The sample includes approximately 480,000 distinct CDR3 sequences, 18% of them seen just once. The chain is built from TRBV28 and TRBJ2-5; D remains unclear. Sample: PBMCs or a T cell subset sorted from them (not recorded which). The TCR originated in an adult woman who had mild COVID-19 (a few samples of this study predate the infection). Cell type and time point are not known. The CDR3 DNA sequence: TGTGCCAGCAGATCCCATACACGAAGGCGAGAGACCCAGTACTTC. Translating it yields CASRSHTRRRETQYF. Based on the CDR3 plus reference TRBV28 and TRBJ2-5, the full variable domain is DVKVTQSSRYLVKRTGEKVFLECVQDMDHENMFWYRQDPGLGLRLIYFSYDVKMKEKGDIPEGYSVSREKKERFSLILESASTNQTSMYLCASRSHTRRRETQYFGPGTRLLVL.